This T cell receptor (beta chain) was identified during a study of PD-1 blockade in classical Hodgkin lymphoma. Turning to the study itself: Nivolumab was given intravenously to patients at 3 mg/kg every 2 weeks.

General observations from the study: Complete responders entered with baseline diversity on par with newly diagnosed patients, the results showed. When set against healthy donors, newly diagnosed patients were reported to show lower baseline TCR diversity. It was CD4+ TCR diversity, not CD8+, that rose significantly by C4D1.

This clone occurred a few times. No antigen is known for it. The data were produced by immunoSEQ multiplex PCR, yet TCRdb's version contains in-frame clones alone and is incomplete. This table holds around 65,000 clones, 85% to 90% found once. All patients experienced relapse after autologous stem cell transplantation, and brentuximab vedotin exposure was variable. In germline, CDR1 is ENHRY, CDR2 SYGVKD. This CDR3 has 13 residues. V was cut by 4 bases and J by 7 bases, with 8 bases left in between. The clonotype comes from a human donor with classical Hodgkin lymphoma. The V call is TRBV10-3, the J call TRBJ1-6, with D possibly being TRBD1 (6 bases). This specimen was peripheral blood mononuclear cells (PBMCs), taken at baseline. The CDR3 coding sequence is TGTGCCATCAGTGCAGGGGAGAATTCACCCCTCCACTTT. Translating gives CAISAGENSPLHF.